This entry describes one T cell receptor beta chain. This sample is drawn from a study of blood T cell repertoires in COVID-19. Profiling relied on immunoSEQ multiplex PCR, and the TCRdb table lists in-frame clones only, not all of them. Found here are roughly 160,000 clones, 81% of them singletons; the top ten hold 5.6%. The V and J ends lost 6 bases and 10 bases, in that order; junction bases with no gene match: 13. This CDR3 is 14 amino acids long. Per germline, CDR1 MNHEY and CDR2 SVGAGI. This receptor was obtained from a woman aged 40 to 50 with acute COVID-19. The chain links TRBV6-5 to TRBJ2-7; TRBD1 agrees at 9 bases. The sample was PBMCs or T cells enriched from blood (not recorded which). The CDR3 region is CASSPTGTGPQQYV. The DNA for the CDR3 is TGTGCCAGCAGCCCCACCGGGACAGGGCCGCAACAGTACGTC.